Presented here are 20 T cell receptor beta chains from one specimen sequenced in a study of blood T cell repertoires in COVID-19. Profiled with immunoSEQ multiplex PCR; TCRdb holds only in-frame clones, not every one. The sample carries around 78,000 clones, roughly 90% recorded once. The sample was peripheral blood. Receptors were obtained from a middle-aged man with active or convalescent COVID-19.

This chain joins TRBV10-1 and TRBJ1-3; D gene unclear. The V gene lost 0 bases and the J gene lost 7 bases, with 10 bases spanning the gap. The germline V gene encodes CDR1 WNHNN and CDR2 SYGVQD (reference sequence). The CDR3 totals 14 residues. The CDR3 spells CASSESPGRNTIYF. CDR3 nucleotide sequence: TGCGCCAGCAGTGAGTCGCCGGGAAGGAACACCATATATTTT.

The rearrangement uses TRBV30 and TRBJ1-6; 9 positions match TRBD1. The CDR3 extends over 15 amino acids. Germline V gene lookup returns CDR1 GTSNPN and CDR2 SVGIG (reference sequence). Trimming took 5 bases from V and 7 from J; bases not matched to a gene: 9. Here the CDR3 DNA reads TGTGCCTGGGCGGGACAGGGTTCTTCCAATTCACCCCTCCACTTT. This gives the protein CAWAGQGSSNSPLHF.

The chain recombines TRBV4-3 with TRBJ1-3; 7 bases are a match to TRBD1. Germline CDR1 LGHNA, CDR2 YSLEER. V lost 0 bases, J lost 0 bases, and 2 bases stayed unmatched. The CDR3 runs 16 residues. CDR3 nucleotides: TGCGCCAGCAGCCAAGAAAGGGACAGCTCTGGAAACACCATATATTTT. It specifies CASSQERDSSGNTIYF.

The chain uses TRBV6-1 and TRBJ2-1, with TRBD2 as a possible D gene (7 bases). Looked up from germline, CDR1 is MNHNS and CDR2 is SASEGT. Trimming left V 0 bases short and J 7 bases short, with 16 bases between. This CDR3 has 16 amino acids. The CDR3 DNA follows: TGTGCCAGCAGTGAAGCACGGGGGGCCTCGGGGAATGAGCAGTTCTTC. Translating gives CASSEARGASGNEQFF.

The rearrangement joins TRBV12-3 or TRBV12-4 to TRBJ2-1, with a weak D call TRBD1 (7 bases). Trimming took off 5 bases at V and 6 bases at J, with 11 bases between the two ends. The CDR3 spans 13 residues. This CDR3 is CASSPGDSNEQFF. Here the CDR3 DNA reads TGTGCCAGCAGTCCGGGGGACAGCAATGAGCAGTTCTTC.

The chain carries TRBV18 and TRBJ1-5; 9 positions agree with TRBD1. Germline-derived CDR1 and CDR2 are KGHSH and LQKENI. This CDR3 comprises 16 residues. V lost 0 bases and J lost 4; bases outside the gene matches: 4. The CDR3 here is CASSPPEGTGNQPQHF. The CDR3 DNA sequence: TGTGCCAGCTCACCACCGGAAGGGACAGGGAATCAGCCCCAGCATTTT.

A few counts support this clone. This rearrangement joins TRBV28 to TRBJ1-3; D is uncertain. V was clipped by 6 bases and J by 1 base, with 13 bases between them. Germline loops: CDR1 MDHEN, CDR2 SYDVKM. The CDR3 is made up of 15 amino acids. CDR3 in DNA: TGTGCCAGCAGAGCGGGGTTTGGTTCTGGAAACACCATATATTTT. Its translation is CASRAGFGSGNTIYF. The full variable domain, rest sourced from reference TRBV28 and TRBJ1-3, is DVKVTQSSRYLVKRTGEKVFLECVQDMDHENMFWYRQDPGLGLRLIYFSYDVKMKEKGDIPEGYSVSREKKERFSLILESASTNQTSMYLCASRAGFGSGNTIYFGEGSWLTVV.

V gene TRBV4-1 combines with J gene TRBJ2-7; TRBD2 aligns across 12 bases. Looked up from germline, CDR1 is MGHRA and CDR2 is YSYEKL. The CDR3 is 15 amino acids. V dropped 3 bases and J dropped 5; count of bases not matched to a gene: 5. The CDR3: CASSHPSGRDNEQYF. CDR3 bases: TGCGCCAGCAGCCACCCTAGCGGGAGGGATAACGAGCAGTACTTC.

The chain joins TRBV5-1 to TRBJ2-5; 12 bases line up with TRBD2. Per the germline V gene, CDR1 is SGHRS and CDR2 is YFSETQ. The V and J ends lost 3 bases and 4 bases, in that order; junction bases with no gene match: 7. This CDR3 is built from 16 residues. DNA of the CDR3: TGCGCCAGCAGCTCATGGACTAGCGGGAAGGGAGAGACCCAGTACTTC. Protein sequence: CASSSWTSGKGETQYF.

CDR3 DNA: TGCGCCAGCAGTGAGAGGGGGCTGGCTGAAAAACTGTTTTTT. It encodes CASSERGLAEKLFF. The rearrangement joins TRBV10-1 to TRBJ1-4; 7 bases align to TRBD1. Looked up from germline, CDR1 is WNHNN and CDR2 is SYGVQD (reference sequence). V lost 2 bases to trimming and J lost 7 bases; unmatched junction nucleotides: 4. The CDR3 extends over 14 amino acids.

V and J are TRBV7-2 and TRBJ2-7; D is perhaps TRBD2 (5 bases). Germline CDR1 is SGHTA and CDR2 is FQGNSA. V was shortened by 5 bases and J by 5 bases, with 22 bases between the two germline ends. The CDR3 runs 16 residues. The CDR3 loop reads CASSAQSGGKLDEQYF. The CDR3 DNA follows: TGTGCCAGCAGCGCACAGAGCGGCGGAAAACTCGACGAGCAGTACTTC. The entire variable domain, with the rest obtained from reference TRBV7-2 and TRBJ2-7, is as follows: GAGVSQSPSNKVTEKGKDVELRCDPISGHTALYWYRQSLGQGLEFLIYFQGNSAPDKSGLPSDRFSAERTGGSVSTLTIQRTQQEDSAVYLCASSAQSGGKLDEQYFGPGTRLTVT.

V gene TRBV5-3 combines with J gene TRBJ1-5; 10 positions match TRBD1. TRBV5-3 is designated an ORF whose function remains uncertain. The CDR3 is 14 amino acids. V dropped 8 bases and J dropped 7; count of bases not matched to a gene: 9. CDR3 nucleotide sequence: TGTGCCAGCCTCAGGGACAGGGGTTTACAGCCCCAGCATTTT. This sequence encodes CASLRDRGLQPQHF.

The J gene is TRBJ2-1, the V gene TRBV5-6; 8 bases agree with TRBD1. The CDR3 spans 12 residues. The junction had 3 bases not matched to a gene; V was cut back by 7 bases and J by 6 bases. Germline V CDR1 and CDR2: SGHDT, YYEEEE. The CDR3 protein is CASLDRVNEQFF. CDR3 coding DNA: TGTGCCAGCTTGGACAGGGTCAATGAGCAGTTCTTC.

The CDR3 sequence: CASSPGGDQSPLHF. As DNA, the CDR3 is TGTGCCAGCTCACCCGGAGGGGACCAATCACCCCTCCACTTT. The chain joins TRBV18 to TRBJ1-6; TRBD1 might be the D (5 bases). The CDR3 sequence is 14 residues long. Per the germline V gene, CDR1 is KGHSH and CDR2 is LQKENI. V lost 3 bases and J 10 bases, leaving 13 bases between the germline ends.

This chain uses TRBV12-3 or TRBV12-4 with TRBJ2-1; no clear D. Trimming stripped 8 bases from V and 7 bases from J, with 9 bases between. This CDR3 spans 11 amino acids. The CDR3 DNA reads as TGTGCCAGCGGAAAGACAAATGAGCAGTTCTTC. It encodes CASGKTNEQFF.

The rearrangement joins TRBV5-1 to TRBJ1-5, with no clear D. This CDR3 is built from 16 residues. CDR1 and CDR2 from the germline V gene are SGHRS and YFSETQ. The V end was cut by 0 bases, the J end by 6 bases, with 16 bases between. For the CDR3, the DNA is TGCGCCAGCAGCTTGGGGCCAGAGGCCCCTAGTCAGCCCCAGCATTTT. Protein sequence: CASSLGPEAPSQPQHF.

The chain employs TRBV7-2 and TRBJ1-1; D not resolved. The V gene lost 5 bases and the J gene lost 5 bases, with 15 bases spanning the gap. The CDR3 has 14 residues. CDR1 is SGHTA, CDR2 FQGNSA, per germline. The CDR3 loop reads CASSRQPSGTEAFF. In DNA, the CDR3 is TGTGCCAGCAGCCGCCAACCGTCGGGGACTGAAGCTTTCTTT.

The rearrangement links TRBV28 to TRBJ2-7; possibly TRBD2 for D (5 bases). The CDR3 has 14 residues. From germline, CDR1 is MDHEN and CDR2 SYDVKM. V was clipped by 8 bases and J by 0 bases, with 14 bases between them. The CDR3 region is CASYPQRASYEQYF. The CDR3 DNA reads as TGTGCCAGCTACCCACAGAGGGCCTCCTACGAGCAGTACTTC.

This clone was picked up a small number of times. For the CDR3, the DNA is TGTGCCAGCAGTCCGGGACTAAAGTACAATGAGCAGTTCTTC. As protein: CASSPGLKYNEQFF. This rearrangement joins TRBV6-5 to TRBJ2-1; 7 nucleotides align to TRBD2. The CDR3 is made up of 14 amino acids. The V gene's germline CDR1 is MNHEY and CDR2 SVGAGI. V was pared by 5 bases and J by 4 bases, with 5 bases of the junction left unmatched.

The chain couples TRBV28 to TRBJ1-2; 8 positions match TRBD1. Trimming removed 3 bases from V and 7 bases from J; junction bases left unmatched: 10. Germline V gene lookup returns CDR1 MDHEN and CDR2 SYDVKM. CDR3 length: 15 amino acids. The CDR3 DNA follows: TGTGCCAGCAGTTTTTCAGGGGGCCGGGGTGGTGGCTACACCTTC. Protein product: CASSFSGGRGGGYTF.